The clone carrying this T cell receptor (beta chain) was seen more than once but under ten times. As yet, its antigen is unknown. The assay was immunoSEQ multiplex PCR, and TCRdb's table has in-frame clones only and misses some. The sample shows 850,000 to 1,200,000 clones, around 75% of them seen only once. These data belong to a study of shared clonotypes between healthy human individuals. Looking at the study overall: The plates for each donor numbered three CD4 naive, three CD4 memory, two CD8 naive and one CD8 memory.

Adult donors, all healthy and HIV-negative, had no recent acute infections or vaccinations. The donors were all Caucasian adults (living in Nashville, Tennessee). Germline V gene sequence: CDR1 MNHNS, CDR2 SASEGT. The V and J ends lost 6 bases and 11 bases, in that order; junction bases with no gene match: 9. The CDR3 loop spans 12 amino acids. Points from the study as a whole: Of the naive CD4 clonotypes, approximately 5% were shared across a handful of donors.

The sequenced sample was memory CD4+ T cells sorted from blood. Noted subset: CD45RA-negative fraction. The chain has TRBV6-1 and TRBJ1-1, with 7 bases that match TRBD1. The sequence came from a young man in good health. The CDR3 coding sequence is TGTGCCAGCAGGGGGATGGACAGGAACGCTTTCTTT. Its protein is CASRGMDRNAFF.